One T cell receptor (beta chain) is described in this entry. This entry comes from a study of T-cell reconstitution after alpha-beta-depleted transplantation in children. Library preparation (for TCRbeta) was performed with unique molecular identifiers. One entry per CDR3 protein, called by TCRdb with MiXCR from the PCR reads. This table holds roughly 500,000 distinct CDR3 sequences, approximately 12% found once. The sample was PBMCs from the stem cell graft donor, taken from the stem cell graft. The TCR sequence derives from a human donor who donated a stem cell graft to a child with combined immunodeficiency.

The CDR3, as DNA: TGTGCCAGCACCCCCCAGGGGGCTGCTGGAAAACTGTTTTTT. It translates to CASTPQGAAGKLFF. The chain links TRBV7-2 to TRBJ1-4, with 8 bases aligning to TRBD1. In germline, CDR1 is SGHTA, CDR2 FQGNSA. The trim removed 7 bases at V and 10 bases at J, leaving 11 bases unmatched. This CDR3 region has 14 residues.